These 21 T cell receptor beta chains share one sample of origin, sequenced in a study of cytomegalovirus exposure and HLA in healthy donors. With 60 Vbeta and 13 Jbeta primers, the PCR was carried out. Clones were read by immunoSEQ multiplex PCR, and TCRdb kept only the in-frame ones, dropping some. The repertoire holds some 54,000 clones, more than 70% seen once, with approximately 6% in the top ten. Specimen: PBMCs. These receptors were taken from a male donor in good health and CMV-seronegative.

J is TRBJ2-7 and V is TRBV5-1, with 9 bases matching TRBD1. CDR1 and CDR2 (germline): SGHRS, YFSETQ. The CDR3 sequence is 15 residues long. J lost 7 bases, V lost 4 bases, and 12 bases had no gene match. As DNA, the CDR3 is TGCGCCAGCAGCGCGTCGATACAGGGGGCCGGTGAGCAGTACTTC. Translated: CASSASIQGAGEQYF.

The rearrangement links TRBV9 to TRBJ2-2, with D possibly matching TRBD1 (5 bases). CDR3 length equals 16 residues. Trimming shortened V by 0 bases and J by 0 bases, and 9 bases separated the two germline ends. Germline V gene sequence: CDR1 SGDLS, CDR2 YYNGEE. As DNA, the CDR3 is TGTGCCAGCAGCGTAGGACAGCACTCGAACACCGGGGAGCTGTTTTTT. The encoded protein is CASSVGQHSNTGELFF.

This clone was observed a few times. The chain is built from TRBV5-1 and TRBJ2-7; 9 nucleotides align to TRBD1. CDR1 SGHRS and CDR2 YFSETQ come from the germline V gene. Trimming cost V 3 bases and J 3 bases; bases outside gene matches: 7. The CDR3 runs to 15 residues. The CDR3 is CASSWGGQGDYEQYF. The CDR3 DNA reads as TGCGCCAGCAGCTGGGGGGGACAGGGAGACTACGAGCAGTACTTC.

This clone was recorded only once. The rearrangement uses TRBV18 and TRBJ1-2; 8 bases are a match to TRBD1. After removal of 1 base from V and 3 bases from J, the junction contained 13 bases not matched to a gene. This CDR3 is built from 18 residues. Germline-derived CDR1 and CDR2 are KGHSH and LQKENI. In DNA, the CDR3 is TGTGCCAGCTCACCACGATCTGGATCAGGGGGCAGGGACTATGGCTACACCTTC. The encoded protein is CASSPRSGSGGRDYGYTF.

The chain combines TRBV5-1 with TRBJ2-7, with a weak D call TRBD1 (6 bases). The CDR3 length is 14 residues. Germline V gives CDR1 SGHRS, CDR2 YFSETQ. The ends were cut back, 2 bases at V and 2 bases at J, with 11 bases in the middle. This CDR3 reads CASSFSGDPYEQYF. The CDR3 DNA reads as TGCGCCAGCAGCTTTTCAGGGGACCCCTACGAGCAGTACTTC.

V usage is TRBV7-2 and J usage is TRBJ1-5, with D possibly TRBD1 on 5 matching bases. The germline V and J ends were trimmed by 1 base and 2 bases, with 9 bases remaining between them. Germline-derived CDR1 and CDR2 are SGHTA and FQGNSA. The CDR3 has 15 residues. The CDR3 bases are TGTGCCAGCAGCTTAGTGACGGGGGGCAATCAGCCCCAGCATTTT. As protein: CASSLVTGGNQPQHF.

This sequence joins TRBV5-1 and TRBJ1-3; D may be TRBD1 (5 bases). Germline CDR1 SGHRS, CDR2 YFSETQ. The CDR3 covers 16 residues. Trimming shortened V by 4 bases and J by 0 bases, and 14 bases separated the two germline ends. The CDR3 nucleotides read TGCGCCAGCAGCCAACCCGACAGAGACTCTGGAAACACCATATATTTT. Its protein is CASSQPDRDSGNTIYF.

The chain employs TRBV7-9 and TRBJ2-7; tentatively, D is TRBD1 (5 bases). This CDR3 comprises 15 residues. The V gene's germline CDR1 is SEHNR and CDR2 FQNEAQ (reference sequence). Trimming took 3 bases from V and 2 from J, leaving 14 bases between them. DNA of the CDR3: TGTGCCAGCAGCTTTTTCCAGGGAATCCCCTACGAGCAGTACTTC. Its protein is CASSFFQGIPYEQYF.

The rearrangement links TRBV6-4 to TRBJ1-2, with TRBD1 identical over 11 bases. The CDR3 is made up of 16 amino acids. The V gene's germline CDR1 is MRHNA and CDR2 SNTAGT. The V and J ends lost 4 bases and 8 bases, in that order; junction bases with no gene match: 12. The CDR3 DNA sequence: TGTGCCAGCAGTGCCATGGCCGGGACAGGGGGAAGAGGCTACACCTTC. Its protein is CASSAMAGTGGRGYTF.

This chain joins TRBV4-3 and TRBJ1-1, with unresolved D. The CDR3 has 15 residues. CDR1 and CDR2 from the germline V gene are LGHNA and YSLEER. Trimming took off 0 bases at V and 4 bases at J, with 12 bases between the two ends. The CDR3 protein is CASSQDPYGSTEAFF. The CDR3 DNA sequence: TGCGCCAGCAGCCAAGATCCCTACGGGTCCACTGAAGCTTTCTTT.

The chain is built from TRBV18 and TRBJ2-3, with TRBD1 matching over 10 bases. CDR3 size: 18 residues. The germline V gene has CDR1 KGHSH and CDR2 LQKENI. With V trimmed by 3 bases and J by 2 bases, 11 bases remained unmatched. This chain's CDR3 is CASSPMLPGQGTTDTQYF. In nucleotides, the CDR3 is TGTGCCAGCTCACCTATGCTACCGGGACAGGGGACCACAGATACGCAGTATTTT.

A single count supports this clone. The chain employs TRBV7-2 and TRBJ2-7; 11 bases line up with TRBD2. The V gene's germline CDR1 is SGHTA and CDR2 FQGNSA. V lost 2 bases to trimming and J lost 4 bases; unmatched junction nucleotides: 4. This CDR3 is 15 amino acids long. The CDR3: CASSLRLAGRYEQYF. CDR3 coding DNA: TGTGCCAGCAGCTTAAGACTAGCGGGGAGGTACGAGCAGTACTTC. Drawing the rest from reference TRBV7-2 and TRBJ2-7, the complete variable domain is GAGVSQSPSNKVTEKGKDVELRCDPISGHTALYWYRQSLGQGLEFLIYFQGNSAPDKSGLPSDRFSAERTGGSVSTLTIQRTQQEDSAVYLCASSLRLAGRYEQYFGPGTRLTVT.

This rearrangement joins TRBV9 to TRBJ2-5; 8 bases fit TRBD2. Trimming cost V 4 bases and J 4 bases; bases outside gene matches: 9. The CDR3 sequence is 15 residues long. Germline CDR1 is SGDLS and CDR2 is YYNGEE. CDR3 DNA: TGTGCCAGCAGCCCCCCGGCGGGAGGACGAGAGACCCAGTACTTC. It specifies CASSPPAGGRETQYF.

This clone was detected only a few times. This sequence joins TRBV19 and TRBJ2-7; D uncertain. CDR1 is LNHDA, CDR2 SQIVND, per germline (reference sequence). The CDR3 length is 13 residues. Trimming removed 3 bases from V and 7 bases from J, with 13 bases in between. The CDR3 reads CASSISGFGEQYF. CDR3 nucleotides: TGTGCCAGTAGTATCTCCGGGTTTGGAGAGCAGTACTTC. Complete variable domain (other parts from reference TRBV19 and TRBJ2-7): DGGITQSPKYLFRKEGQNVTLSCEQNLNHDAMYWYRQDPGQGLRLIYYSQIVNDFQKGDIAEGYSVSREKKESFPLTVTSAQKNPTAFYLCASSISGFGEQYFGPGTRLTVT.

This clone was detected once. The chain combines TRBV11-2 with TRBJ2-5; TRBD2 agrees at 9 bases. The ends lost 4 bases at V and 4 bases at J; junction bases unmatched: 13. Germline lookup yields CDR1 SGHAT and CDR2 FQNNGV. The CDR3 consists of 17 residues. As DNA, the CDR3 is TGTGCCAGCAGCTCTGGTCAACTCCTAGCGGGGTCAGAGACCCAGTACTTC. Its translation: CASSSGQLLAGSETQYF.

The V and J genes are TRBV5-1 and TRBJ2-2, with 10 bases matching TRBD1. The germline CDR1 and CDR2 sequences are SGHRS and YFSETQ. This CDR3 contains 16 residues. V lost 5 bases, J lost 6 bases, and 10 bases stayed unmatched. CDR3 nucleotide sequence: TGCGCCAGCAGAGACCCGGGACAGGGGTCCCCCGGGGAGCTGTTTTTT. This gives the protein CASRDPGQGSPGELFF.

V is TRBV15 and J is TRBJ2-3; D is unresolved. The germline CDR1 and CDR2 sequences are LNHNV and YYDKDF (reference sequence). The CDR3 runs to 12 residues. Trimming shortened V by 0 bases and J by 8 bases, and 6 bases separated the two germline ends. This CDR3 reads CATSREPGTQYF. Here the CDR3 DNA reads TGTGCCACCAGCAGAGAGCCGGGTACGCAGTATTTT.

The chain recombines TRBV7-9 with TRBJ1-1; 8 bases match TRBD1. The CDR3 is 14 amino acids. Germline V gene data show CDR1 as SEHNR and CDR2 as FQNEAQ (reference sequence). Germline trimming cut 5 bases from V and 5 bases from J; bases unmatched to any gene: 7. CDR3 protein: CASSIQGAGTEAFF. The CDR3 DNA reads as TGTGCCAGCAGCATTCAGGGGGCCGGGACTGAAGCTTTCTTT.

The chain uses TRBV7-9 and TRBJ2-7; 8 bases are a match to TRBD2. Per the germline V gene, CDR1 is SEHNR and CDR2 is FQNEAQ (reference sequence). The trim removed 8 bases at V and 3 bases at J, leaving 9 bases unmatched. The CDR3 runs to 14 residues. CDR3 DNA sequence: TGTGCCAGCGCACCTAGCGGGTCGGTCTACGAGCAGTACTTC. Its protein product is CASAPSGSVYEQYF.

The chain recombines TRBV30 with TRBJ2-2; TRBD2 aligns across 15 bases. Germline lookup yields CDR1 GTSNPN and CDR2 SVGIG (reference sequence). This CDR3 is built from 18 residues. V was clipped by 3 bases and J by 6 bases; unmatched bases: 11. CDR3 residues: CAWSQLGTSGGKAGELFF. CDR3 sequence (DNA): TGTGCCTGGAGCCAGCTAGGGACTAGCGGGGGGAAGGCCGGGGAGCTGTTTTTT.

CDR3 nucleotide sequence: TGTGCCAGCAGCCAAAGGGGCAGGGGGGAAGAGACCCAGTACTTC. Translating it yields CASSQRGRGEETQYF. The V and J genes are TRBV13 and TRBJ2-5; D may be TRBD1 (7 bases). CDR1 is PRHDT, CDR2 FYEKMQ, per germline (reference sequence). Trimming took 5 bases from V and 3 from J, leaving 16 bases between them. CDR3 size: 15 residues.